Listed here is a single T cell receptor (beta chain). What it recognizes is unknown. Primed by a sample-barcoded 5' primer and a J-beta primer mix, a second PCR proceeded for 7 to 11 cycles. TCRdb re-analysed the 5' RACE reads in MiXCR, keeping a single row per CDR3 protein. The sample has 1.5 million to 2 million distinct CDR3 sequences, about 50% seen once; the top ten hold around 2.1%. This sample was taken from a study of blood T cells in healthy people across ages. Study-wide points: Any conclusive comparison of naive versus antigen-experienced cells was prevented by using unsorted PBMCs. With naive T cell percentage, TCR beta diversity showed a strong correlation. Whereas aged donors had fewer naive CD4+ cells, long-lived donors had more of them and higher diversity.

The germline CDR1 and CDR2 sequences are DFQATT and SNEGSKA (reference sequence). Trimming removed 1 base from V and 8 bases from J, with 15 bases in between. The CDR3 is 14 residues long. The specimen was blood. The clonotype originates from a woman aged 35 to 49 in good health. The genes are TRBV20-1 and TRBJ2-1; no firm D call. The CDR3 DNA follows: TGCAGTGCTAGAGCGTTGGCGGCGTACGATGAGCAGTTCTTC. It is translated as CSARALAAYDEQFF.